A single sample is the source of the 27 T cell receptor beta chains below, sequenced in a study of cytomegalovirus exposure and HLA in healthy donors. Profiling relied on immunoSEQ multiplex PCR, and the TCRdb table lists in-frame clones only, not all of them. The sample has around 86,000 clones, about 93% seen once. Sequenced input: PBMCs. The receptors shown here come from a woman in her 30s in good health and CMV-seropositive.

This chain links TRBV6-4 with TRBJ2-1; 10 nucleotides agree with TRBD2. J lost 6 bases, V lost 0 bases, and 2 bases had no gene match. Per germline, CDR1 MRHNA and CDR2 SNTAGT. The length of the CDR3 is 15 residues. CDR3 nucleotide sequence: TGTGCCAGCAGTGACTCCAGCGGGAGGGGCAATGAGCAGTTCTTC. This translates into CASSDSSGRGNEQFF.

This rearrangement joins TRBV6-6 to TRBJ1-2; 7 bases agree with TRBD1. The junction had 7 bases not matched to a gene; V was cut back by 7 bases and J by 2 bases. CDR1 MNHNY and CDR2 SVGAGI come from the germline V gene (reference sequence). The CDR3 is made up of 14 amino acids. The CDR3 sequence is CASNRQGRNYGYTF. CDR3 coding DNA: TGTGCCAGCAATAGACAGGGCCGGAACTATGGCTACACCTTC.

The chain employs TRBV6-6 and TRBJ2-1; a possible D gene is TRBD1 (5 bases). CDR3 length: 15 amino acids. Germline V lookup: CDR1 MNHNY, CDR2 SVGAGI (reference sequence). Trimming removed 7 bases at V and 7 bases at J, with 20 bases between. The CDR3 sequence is CASTYRSIKGNEQFF. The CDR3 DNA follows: TGTGCCAGCACGTACAGGTCAATAAAGGGGAATGAGCAGTTCTTC.

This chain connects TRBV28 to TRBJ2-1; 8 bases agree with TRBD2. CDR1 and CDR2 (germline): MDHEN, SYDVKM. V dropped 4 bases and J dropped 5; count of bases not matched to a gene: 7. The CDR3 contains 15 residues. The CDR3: CASSSPSGGDNEQFF. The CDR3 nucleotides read TGTGCCAGCAGTTCCCCCAGCGGGGGTGACAATGAGCAGTTCTTC.

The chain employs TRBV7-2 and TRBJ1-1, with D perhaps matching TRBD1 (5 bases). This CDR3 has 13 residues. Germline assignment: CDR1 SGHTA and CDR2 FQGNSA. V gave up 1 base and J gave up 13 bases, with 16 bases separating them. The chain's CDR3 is CASSLEQVGLIFF. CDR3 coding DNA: TGTGCCAGCAGCTTAGAACAGGTGGGGCTTATTTTCTTT.

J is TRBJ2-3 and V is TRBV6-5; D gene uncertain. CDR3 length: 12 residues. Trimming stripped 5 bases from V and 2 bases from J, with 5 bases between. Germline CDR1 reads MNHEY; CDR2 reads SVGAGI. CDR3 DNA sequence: TGTGCCAGCAGTCAACTCACAGATACGCAGTATTTT. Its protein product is CASSQLTDTQYF.

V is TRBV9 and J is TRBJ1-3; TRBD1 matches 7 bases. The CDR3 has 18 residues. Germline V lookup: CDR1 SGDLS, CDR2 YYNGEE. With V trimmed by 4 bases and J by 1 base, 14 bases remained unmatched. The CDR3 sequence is CASSRSTGARGSGNTIYF. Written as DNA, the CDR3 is TGTGCCAGCAGCCGTTCCACAGGGGCCAGAGGTTCTGGAAACACCATATATTTT. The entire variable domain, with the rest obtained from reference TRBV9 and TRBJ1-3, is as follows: DSGVTQTPKHLITATGQRVTLRCSPRSGDLSVYWYQQSLDQGLQFLIQYYNGEERAKGNILERFSAQQFPDLHSELNLSSLELGDSALYFCASSRSTGARGSGNTIYFGEGSWLTVV.

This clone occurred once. The CDR3 sequence: CASSLHRAADTQYF. The CDR3 DNA is TGTGCCAGCAGTTTACACAGGGCGGCAGATACGCAGTATTTT. The genes are TRBV27 and TRBJ2-3; the D gene is possibly TRBD1 (6 bases). Germline V gene data show CDR1 as MNHEY and CDR2 as SMNVEV (reference sequence). The CDR3 sequence is 14 residues long. V was cut by 2 bases and J by 4 bases, with 10 bases left in between.

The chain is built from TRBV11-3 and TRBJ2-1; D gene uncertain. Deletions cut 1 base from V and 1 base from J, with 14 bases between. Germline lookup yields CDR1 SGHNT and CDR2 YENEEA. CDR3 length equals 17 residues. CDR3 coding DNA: TGTGCCAGCAGCTTAGGGATAGCCCAGAGGTCCTACAATGAGCAGTTCTTC. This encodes CASSLGIAQRSYNEQFF.

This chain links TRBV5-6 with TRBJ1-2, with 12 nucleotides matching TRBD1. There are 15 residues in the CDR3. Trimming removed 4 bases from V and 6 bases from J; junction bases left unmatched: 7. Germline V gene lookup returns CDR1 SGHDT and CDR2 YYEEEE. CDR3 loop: CASSEAGQGAHGYTF. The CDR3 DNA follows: TGTGCCAGCAGCGAAGCGGGACAGGGGGCCCATGGCTACACCTTC. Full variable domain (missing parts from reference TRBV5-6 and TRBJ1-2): DAGVTQSPTHLIKTRGQQVTLRCSPKSGHDTVSWYQQALGQGPQFIFQYYEEEERQRGNFPDRFSGHQFPNYSSELNVNALLLGDSALYLCASSEAGQGAHGYTFGSGTRLTVV.

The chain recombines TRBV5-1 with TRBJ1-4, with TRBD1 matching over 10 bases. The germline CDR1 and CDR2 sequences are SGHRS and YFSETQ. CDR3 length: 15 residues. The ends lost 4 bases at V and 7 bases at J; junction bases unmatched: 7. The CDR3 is CASSARDRGSEKLFF. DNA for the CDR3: TGCGCCAGCAGCGCCCGGGACAGGGGAAGTGAAAAACTGTTTTTT.

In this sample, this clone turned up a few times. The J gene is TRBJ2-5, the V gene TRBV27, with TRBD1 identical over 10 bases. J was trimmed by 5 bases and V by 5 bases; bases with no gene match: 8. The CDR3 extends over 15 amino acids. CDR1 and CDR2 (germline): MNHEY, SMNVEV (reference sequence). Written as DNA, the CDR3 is TGTGCCAGCAGTGAGCCGGGACAGGGGTCGGAGACCCAGTACTTC. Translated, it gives CASSEPGQGSETQYF.

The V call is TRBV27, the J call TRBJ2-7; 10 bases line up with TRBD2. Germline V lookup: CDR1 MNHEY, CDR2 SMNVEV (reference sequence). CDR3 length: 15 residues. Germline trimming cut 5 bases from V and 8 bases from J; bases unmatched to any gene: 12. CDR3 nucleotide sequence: TGTGCCAGCAGTCAGCGGGCCAGCGGGAGGGCCCAGCAGTACTTC. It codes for CASSQRASGRAQQYF.

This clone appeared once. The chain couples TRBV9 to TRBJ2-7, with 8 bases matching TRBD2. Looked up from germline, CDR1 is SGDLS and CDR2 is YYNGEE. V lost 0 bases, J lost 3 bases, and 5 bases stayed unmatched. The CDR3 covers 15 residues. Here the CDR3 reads CASSVGDSGIYEQYF. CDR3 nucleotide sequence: TGTGCCAGCAGCGTAGGCGATAGCGGGATCTACGAGCAGTACTTC.

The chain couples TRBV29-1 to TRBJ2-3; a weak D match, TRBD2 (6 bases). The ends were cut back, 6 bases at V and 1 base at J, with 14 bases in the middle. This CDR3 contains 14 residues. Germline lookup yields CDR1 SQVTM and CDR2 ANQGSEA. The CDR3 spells CSVCMRDGTDTQYF. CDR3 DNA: TGCAGCGTCTGTATGCGGGATGGCACAGATACGCAGTATTTT.

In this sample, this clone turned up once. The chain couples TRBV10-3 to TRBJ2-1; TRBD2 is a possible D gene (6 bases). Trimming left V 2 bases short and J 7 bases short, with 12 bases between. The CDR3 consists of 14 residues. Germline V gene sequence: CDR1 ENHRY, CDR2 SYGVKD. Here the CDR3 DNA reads TGTGCCATCAGTGAGCGGGAGAATCAGAATGAGCAGTTCTTC. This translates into CAISERENQNEQFF.

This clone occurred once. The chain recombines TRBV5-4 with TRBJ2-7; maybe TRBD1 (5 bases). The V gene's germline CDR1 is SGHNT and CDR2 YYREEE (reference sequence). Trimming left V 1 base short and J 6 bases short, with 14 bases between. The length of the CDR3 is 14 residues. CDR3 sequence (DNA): TGTGCCAGCAGCTTGTTTTCTCGCCAGGGCGAGCAGTACTTC. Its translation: CASSLFSRQGEQYF.

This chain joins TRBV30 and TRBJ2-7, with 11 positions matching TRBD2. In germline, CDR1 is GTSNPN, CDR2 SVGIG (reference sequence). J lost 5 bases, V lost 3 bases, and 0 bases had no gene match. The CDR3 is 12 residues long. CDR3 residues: CAWRGLADEQYF. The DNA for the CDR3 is TGTGCCTGGAGGGGACTAGCGGACGAGCAGTACTTC. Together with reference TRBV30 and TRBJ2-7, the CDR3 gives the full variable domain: SQTIHQWPATLVQPVGSPLSLECTVEGTSNPNLYWYRQAAGRGLQLLFYSVGIGQISSEVPQNLSASRPQDRQFILSSKKLLLSDSGFYLCAWRGLADEQYFGPGTRLTVT.

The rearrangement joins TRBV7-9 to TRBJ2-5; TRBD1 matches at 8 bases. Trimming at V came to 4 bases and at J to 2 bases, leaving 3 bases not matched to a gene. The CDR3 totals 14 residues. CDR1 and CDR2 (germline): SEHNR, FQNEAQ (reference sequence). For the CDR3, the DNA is TGTGCCAGCAGCTACGGACAGGGACAAGAGACCCAGTACTTC. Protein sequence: CASSYGQGQETQYF. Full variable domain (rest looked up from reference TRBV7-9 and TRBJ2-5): DTGVSQNPRHKITKRGQNVTFRCDPISEHNRLYWYRQTLGQGPEFLTYFQNEAQLEKSRLLSDRFSAERPKGSFSTLEIQRTEQGDSAMYLCASSYGQGQETQYFGPGTRLLVL.

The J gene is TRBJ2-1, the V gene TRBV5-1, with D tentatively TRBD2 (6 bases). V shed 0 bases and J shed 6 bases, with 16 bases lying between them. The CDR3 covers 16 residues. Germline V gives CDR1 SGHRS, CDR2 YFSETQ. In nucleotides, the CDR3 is TGCGCCAGCAGCTTGGTACCGGGGGTGTTGCTCAATGAGCAGTTCTTC. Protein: CASSLVPGVLLNEQFF.

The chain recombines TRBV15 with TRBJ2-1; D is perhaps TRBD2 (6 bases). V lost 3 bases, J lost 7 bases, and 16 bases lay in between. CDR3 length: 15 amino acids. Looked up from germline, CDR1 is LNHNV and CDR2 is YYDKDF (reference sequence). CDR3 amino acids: CATSSPRLVGNEQFF. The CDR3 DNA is TGTGCCACCAGCAGCCCCAGACTAGTAGGGAATGAGCAGTTCTTC.

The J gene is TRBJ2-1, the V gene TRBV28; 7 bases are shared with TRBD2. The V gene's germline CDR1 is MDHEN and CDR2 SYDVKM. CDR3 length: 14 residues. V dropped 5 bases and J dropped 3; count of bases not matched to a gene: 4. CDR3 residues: CASSIRDYYNEQFF. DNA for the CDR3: TGTGCCAGCAGTATCCGGGACTACTACAATGAGCAGTTCTTC.

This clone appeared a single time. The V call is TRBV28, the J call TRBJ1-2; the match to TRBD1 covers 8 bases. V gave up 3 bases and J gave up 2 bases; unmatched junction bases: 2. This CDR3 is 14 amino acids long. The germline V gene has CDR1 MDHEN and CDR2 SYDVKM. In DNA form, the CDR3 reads TGTGCCAGCAGTTTGACAGGGGCAAACTATGGCTACACCTTC. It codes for CASSLTGANYGYTF.

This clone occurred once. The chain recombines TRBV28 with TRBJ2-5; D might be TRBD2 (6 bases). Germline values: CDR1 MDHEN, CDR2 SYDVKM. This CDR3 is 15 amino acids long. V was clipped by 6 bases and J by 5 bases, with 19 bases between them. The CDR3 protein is CASRLREGLRETQYF. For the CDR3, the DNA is TGTGCCAGCAGACTGCGGGAAGGCCTTCGGGAGACCCAGTACTTC.

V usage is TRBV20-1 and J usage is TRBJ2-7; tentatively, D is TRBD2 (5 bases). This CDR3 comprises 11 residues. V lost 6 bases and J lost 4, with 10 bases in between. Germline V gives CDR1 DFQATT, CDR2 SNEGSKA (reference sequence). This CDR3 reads CSAPRGYEQYF. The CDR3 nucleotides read TGCAGTGCACCTCGAGGGTACGAGCAGTACTTC.

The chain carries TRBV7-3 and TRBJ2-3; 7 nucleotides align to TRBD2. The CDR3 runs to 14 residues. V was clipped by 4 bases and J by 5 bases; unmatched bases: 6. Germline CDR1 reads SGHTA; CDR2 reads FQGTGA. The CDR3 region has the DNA TGTGCCAGCAGCTCAAGGGACTACGGAGATACGCAGTATTTT. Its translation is CASSSRDYGDTQYF. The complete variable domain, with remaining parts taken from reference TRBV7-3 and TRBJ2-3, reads GAGVSQTPSNKVTEKGKYVELRCDPISGHTALYWYRQSLGQGPEFLIYFQGTGAADDSGLPNDRFFAVRPEGSVSTLKIQRTERGDSAVYLCASSSRDYGDTQYFGPGTRLTVL.

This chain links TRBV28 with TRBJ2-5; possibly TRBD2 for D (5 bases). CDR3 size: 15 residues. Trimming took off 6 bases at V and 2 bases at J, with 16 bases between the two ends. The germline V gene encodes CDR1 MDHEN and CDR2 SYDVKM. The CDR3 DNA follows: TGTGCCAGCAGGCCAGATCACGGGGAACAAGAGACCCAGTACTTC. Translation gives CASRPDHGEQETQYF. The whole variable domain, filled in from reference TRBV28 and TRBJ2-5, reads DVKVTQSSRYLVKRTGEKVFLECVQDMDHENMFWYRQDPGLGLRLIYFSYDVKMKEKGDIPEGYSVSREKKERFSLILESASTNQTSMYLCASRPDHGEQETQYFGPGTRLLVL.